Here is one TCR beta chain with its context. The data are from a study of blood T cell repertoires in COVID-19. Study-wide background: The study drew acute and convalescent COVID-19 samples from the United States, Italy and Spain. Nucleic acid was either cDNA or gDNA, and it came from T cells, B-cell-depleted T cells, or PBMCs.

Germline CDR1 is MNHEY and CDR2 is SVGAGI. With V trimmed by 6 bases and J by 4 bases, 10 bases remained unmatched. The CDR3 has 15 residues. Method: immunoSEQ multiplex PCR; TCRdb's copy keeps in-frame clones and lacks some. The sample has about 20,000 clones; over 75% are singletons. This chain connects TRBV6-5 to TRBJ1-2; 8 nucleotides line up with TRBD1. What was sequenced was peripheral blood. The sequence was obtained from a human donor in a cohort sampled during active COVID-19. The CDR3 DNA follows: TGTGCCAGCAGCTCAACAGGGGGAGACACCTATGGCTACACCTTC. This translates into CASSSTGGDTYGYTF.